These 14 T cell receptor beta chains share one sample of origin, sequenced in a study of T cells after posttransplantation cyclophosphamide. TCRdb keeps only in-frame clones here, not all; method: immunoSEQ multiplex PCR. The sample contains around 35,000 clones, none of them singletons. The sequenced material came from PBMCs. The receptors were gathered from a man between 25 and 39 years old in good health and a related stem cell transplant donor.

In its sample, this clone was seen many times. The chain carries TRBV10-1 and TRBJ1-1; the D gene is possibly TRBD1 (5 bases). V lost 6 bases and J lost 1, with 15 bases in between. This CDR3 comprises 15 residues. Germline V gene data show CDR1 as WNHNN and CDR2 as SYGVQD (reference sequence). The CDR3: CASRSPKTGNTEAFF. In nucleotides, the CDR3 is TGCGCCAGCAGATCACCAAAAACAGGGAACACTGAAGCTTTCTTT.

This clone was seen ten or more times. The V gene is TRBV6-2 or TRBV6-3, the J gene TRBJ2-2, with 11 bases that match TRBD2. CDR1 and CDR2 (germline): MNHEY, SVGEGT. V trimming: 6 bases; J trimming: 11 bases; junction bases outside the gene matches: 5. CDR3 length equals 13 residues. As DNA, the CDR3 is TGTGCCAGCAGGCCTACTAGCGGGGGCGAGCTGTTTTTT. It codes for CASRPTSGGELFF.

The chain is built from TRBV9 and TRBJ2-1, with D unresolved. Germline-derived CDR1 and CDR2 are SGDLS and YYNGEE. There are 11 residues in the CDR3. Deletions cut 0 bases from V and 8 bases from J, with 3 bases between. CDR3 coding DNA: TGTGCCAGCAGCGTAGAGGATGAGCAGTTCTTC. It specifies CASSVEDEQFF.

This clone has at least ten counts. This chain joins TRBV12-3 or TRBV12-4 and TRBJ2-3, with D possibly being TRBD1 (6 bases). Trimming left V 1 base short and J 5 bases short, with 10 bases between. This CDR3 contains 14 residues. CDR3 nucleotide sequence: TGTGCCAGCAGTTTAGTCAGGGACAAAGATACGCAGTATTTT. Translation: CASSLVRDKDTQYF.

This clone was picked up many times. J is TRBJ1-2 and V is TRBV18; tentatively, D is TRBD1 (5 bases). Per the germline V gene, CDR1 is KGHSH and CDR2 is LQKENI. V gave up 6 bases and J gave up 2 bases, with 19 bases separating them. The CDR3 has 16 amino acids. The CDR3 region has the DNA TGTGCCAGCTCGCCAAAGCTGGCAGGGCCGAACTATGGCTACACCTTC. This sequence encodes CASSPKLAGPNYGYTF.

In its sample, this clone was seen a few times. V and J are TRBV7-8 and TRBJ2-5, with 8 bases lining up with TRBD1. Trimming took 4 bases from V and 4 from J; bases not matched to a gene: 8. The CDR3 contains 15 residues. Germline V gives CDR1 SGHVS, CDR2 FQNEAQ. The CDR3 region has the DNA TGTGCCAGCAGCTACTACGGACAGGGAGGAGAGACCCAGTACTTC. This encodes CASSYYGQGGETQYF.

This clone was detected many times. The chain uses TRBV10-3 and TRBJ2-2; D is uncertain. This CDR3 has 14 amino acids. Looked up from germline, CDR1 is ENHRY and CDR2 is SYGVKD. Trimming stripped 4 bases from V and 1 base from J, with 7 bases between. The CDR3 is CAISAQLNTGELFF. For the CDR3, the DNA is TGTGCCATCAGTGCCCAATTGAACACCGGGGAGCTGTTTTTT.

This clone occurred a few times. The chain uses TRBV18 and TRBJ1-2, with 9 bases matching TRBD1. V shed 5 bases, J shed 1 base, and the junction held 8 bases outside the gene matches. The CDR3 is 16 amino acids. Germline V gene data show CDR1 as KGHSH and CDR2 as LQKENI. CDR3 residues: CASSGLRDRDNYGYTF. In nucleotides, the CDR3 is TGTGCCAGCTCAGGATTACGGGACAGGGATAACTATGGCTACACCTTC.

The gene calls are TRBV28 and TRBJ1-1; 9 positions match TRBD1. The germline CDR1 and CDR2 sequences are MDHEN and SYDVKM. V was clipped by 4 bases and J by 6 bases; unmatched bases: 15. This CDR3 is built from 17 residues. The CDR3 spells CASSSSGTGIISAEAFF. The CDR3 bases are TGTGCCAGCAGTTCTTCCGGGACAGGGATAATTTCTGCTGAAGCTTTCTTT.

The table lists this clone with a few counts. J is TRBJ2-3 and V is TRBV5-1, with 7 bases matching TRBD1. Trimming removed 0 bases from V and 3 bases from J; junction bases left unmatched: 4. This CDR3 is 15 amino acids long. The germline V gene encodes CDR1 SGHRS and CDR2 YFSETQ. The CDR3 DNA reads as TGCGCCAGCAGCTTGGGACAGGGCCGGACAGATACGCAGTATTTT. This codes for CASSLGQGRTDTQYF.

The sample holds a few counts of this clone. The chain uses TRBV2 and TRBJ2-3; 12 nucleotides agree with TRBD2. There are 14 residues in the CDR3. V was pared by 7 bases and J by 7 bases, with 6 bases of the junction left unmatched. Per germline, CDR1 SNHLY and CDR2 FYNNEI. In nucleotides, the CDR3 is TGTGCCAGCATGTCCACTAGCGGGGGGAATACGCAGTATTTT. It translates to CASMSTSGGNTQYF.

This clone was counted ten times or more. The genes are TRBV14 and TRBJ1-3; TRBD1 agrees at 7 bases. J lost 15 bases, V lost 3 bases, and 11 bases had no gene match. The CDR3 is 13 residues long. Looked up from germline, CDR1 is SGHDN and CDR2 is FVKESK. CDR3 region: CASSHIGQARPYF. CDR3 coding DNA: TGTGCCAGCAGCCATATAGGACAGGCCCGTCCATATTTT.

This clone was recorded at least ten times. This sequence joins TRBV5-4 and TRBJ2-7; 14 positions match TRBD2. The CDR3 spans 15 residues. With V trimmed by 4 bases and J by 3 bases, 3 bases remained unmatched. CDR1 and CDR2 (germline): SGHNT, YYREEE (reference sequence). CDR3 region: CASSRGLAGDYEQYF. Written as DNA, the CDR3 is TGTGCCAGCAGCAGGGGACTAGCGGGGGACTACGAGCAGTACTTC.

This clone appeared many times. The rearrangement uses TRBV11-2 and TRBJ2-7, with D tentatively TRBD2 (5 bases). Germline CDR1 is SGHAT and CDR2 is FQNNGV. This CDR3 has 14 residues. V was cut by 7 bases and J by 6 bases, with 19 bases left in between. The CDR3 loop is CASMLGGLQFEQYF. The CDR3, as DNA: TGTGCCAGCATGCTTGGAGGATTACAGTTCGAGCAGTACTTC.